The 10 T cell receptor beta chains in this list originate from one sample, sequenced in a study of shared clonotypes between healthy human individuals. The naive CD8 fraction comprised CD45RO-negative cells positively selected for CCR7 and excluded terminally differentiated effector memory CD45RA+ cells. The assay was immunoSEQ multiplex PCR, and TCRdb's table has in-frame clones only and misses some. Here the sample spans some 1,900,000 clones, about 95% being singletons. The sample was naive CD8+ T cells sorted from blood. The receptors shown here come from a man aged 18 to 29 in good health.

The chain employs TRBV19 and TRBJ2-2, with 8 bases fitting TRBD2. V shed 10 bases and J 6 bases; nucleotides not matched to a gene: 16. The CDR3 is 16 residues long. Germline V lookup: CDR1 LNHDA, CDR2 SQIVND (reference sequence). CDR3 region: CATLGQRENLAGELFF. CDR3 DNA sequence: TGTGCCACCCTTGGCCAGCGGGAGAACCTAGCCGGGGAGCTGTTTTTT.

The rearrangement uses TRBV11-3 and TRBJ1-1; D gene unclear. Trimming took off 5 bases at V and 3 bases at J, with 16 bases between the two ends. CDR1 SGHNT and CDR2 YENEEA come from the germline V gene. The CDR3 spans 15 residues. The CDR3 loop reads CASSARKGEDTEAFF. CDR3 in DNA: TGTGCCAGCAGCGCCCGAAAGGGCGAAGACACTGAAGCTTTCTTT.

The chain is built from TRBV28 and TRBJ1-2, with 10 bases aligning to TRBD1. V lost 10 bases to trimming and J lost 7 bases; unmatched junction nucleotides: 3. CDR1 and CDR2 from the germline V gene are MDHEN and SYDVKM. The CDR3 covers 11 residues. The CDR3 DNA follows: TGTGCCACCGGACAGGGGGGTGGCTACACCTTC. Protein product: CATGQGGGYTF.

The genes are TRBV5-6 and TRBJ1-6; D ambiguous. Trimming stripped 3 bases from V and 5 bases from J, with 9 bases between. The CDR3 totals 14 residues. Germline CDR1 is SGHDT and CDR2 is YYEEEE. CDR3 loop: CASSSDLDNSPLHF. CDR3 bases: TGTGCCAGCAGCTCGGACCTGGATAATTCACCCCTCCACTTT.

The chain has TRBV7-8 and TRBJ2-2, with 8 bases fitting TRBD1. The germline V gene has CDR1 SGHVS and CDR2 FQNEAQ. V dropped 4 bases and J dropped 7; count of bases not matched to a gene: 8. The CDR3 is made up of 15 amino acids. CDR3 DNA: TGTGCCAGCAGCTCCTCGACAGGGGCGGTCGGGGAGCTGTTTTTT. This gives the protein CASSSSTGAVGELFF.

This chain links TRBV5-1 with TRBJ2-7, with D uncertain. V lost 1 base and J lost 0, with 5 bases in between. Germline V gives CDR1 SGHRS, CDR2 YFSETQ. The CDR3 sequence is 13 residues long. The CDR3 DNA reads TGCGCCAGCAGCTTGACTAACTCCTACGAGCAGTACTTC. It is translated as CASSLTNSYEQYF.

This clone has more than one count but fewer than ten. The chain uses TRBV30 and TRBJ1-1; D is uncertain. Germline CDR1 reads GTSNPN; CDR2 reads SVGIG (reference sequence). This CDR3 region has 11 residues. The V end was cut by 5 bases, the J end by 1 base, with 5 bases between. The CDR3 reads CAWEENTEAFF. DNA of the CDR3: TGTGCCTGGGAGGAGAACACTGAAGCTTTCTTT. The complete variable domain, with remaining parts taken from reference TRBV30 and TRBJ1-1, reads SQTIHQWPATLVQPVGSPLSLECTVEGTSNPNLYWYRQAAGRGLQLLFYSVGIGQISSEVPQNLSASRPQDRQFILSSKKLLLSDSGFYLCAWEENTEAFFGQGTRLTVV.

The genes are TRBV11-2 and TRBJ2-7; unclear D gene. The CDR3 spans 16 residues. Germline values: CDR1 SGHAT, CDR2 FQNNGV. Trimming removed 1 base from V and 2 bases from J, with 15 bases in between. The CDR3 reads CASSLGSMGTPYEQYF. CDR3 in DNA: TGTGCCAGCAGCTTAGGTAGTATGGGAACCCCCTACGAGCAGTACTTC.

Concerning this clone: Other DNA sequences of this sample code for an identical CDR3. The CDR3 bases are TGCAGCGTTGTCGGGCGAGGCACCGGGGAGCTGTTTTTT. It translates to CSVVGRGTGELFF. The rearrangement links TRBV29-1 to TRBJ2-2; D ambiguous. Per the germline V gene, CDR1 is SQVTM and CDR2 is ANQGSEA. Deletions cut 4 bases from V and 4 bases from J, with 10 bases between. The CDR3 sequence is 13 residues long.

V is TRBV5-1 and J is TRBJ1-1; a weak D match, TRBD1 (5 bases). Germline loops: CDR1 SGHRS, CDR2 YFSETQ. The length of the CDR3 is 18 residues. V was trimmed by 0 bases and J by 1 base, leaving 19 bases between them. As DNA, the CDR3 is TGCGCCAGCAGCTTGGGGACACTTGACGGAGGGCGGAACACTGAAGCTTTCTTT. It yields the protein CASSLGTLDGGRNTEAFF.